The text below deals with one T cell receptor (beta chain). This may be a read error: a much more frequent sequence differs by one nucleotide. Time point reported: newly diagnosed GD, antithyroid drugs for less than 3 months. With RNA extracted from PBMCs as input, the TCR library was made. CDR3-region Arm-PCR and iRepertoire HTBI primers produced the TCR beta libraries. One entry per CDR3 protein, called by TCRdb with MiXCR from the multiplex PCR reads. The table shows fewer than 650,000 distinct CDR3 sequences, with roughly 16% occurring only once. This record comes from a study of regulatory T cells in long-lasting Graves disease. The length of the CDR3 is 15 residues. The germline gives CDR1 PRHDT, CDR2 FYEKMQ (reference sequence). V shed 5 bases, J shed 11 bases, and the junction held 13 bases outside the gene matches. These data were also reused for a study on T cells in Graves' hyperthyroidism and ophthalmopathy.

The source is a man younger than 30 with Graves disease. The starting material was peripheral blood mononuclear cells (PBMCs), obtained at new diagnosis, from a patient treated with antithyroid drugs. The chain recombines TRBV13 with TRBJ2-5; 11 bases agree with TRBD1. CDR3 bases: TGTGCCAGCAGCCCGGGACAGGGGGTGGGCAATGAGCAGTACTTC. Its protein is CASSPGQGVGNEQYF.